Shown below are 27 T cell receptor beta chains from a single sample sequenced in a study of beta chain features in type 1 diabetes. Isolated RNA was reverse transcribed in full, so expressed TCRB transcripts were sequenced. Repertoires were generated with immunoSEQ multiplex PCR, while TCRdb's copy carries only in-frame clones and drops some. The repertoire includes around 500,000 clones, roughly an eighth of them detected once, and 0.046% sits in the top ten. The sample was naive CD4+ T cells from blood. All receptors derive from a woman aged 18-29 years in good health.

The chain is built from TRBV29-1 and TRBJ1-4, with 11 bases aligning to TRBD1. V was clipped by 7 bases and J by 11 bases; unmatched bases: 6. The length of the CDR3 is 12 residues. CDR1 is SQVTM, CDR2 ANQGSEA, per germline. CDR3 region: CSGRTGGDKLFF. The CDR3 DNA reads as TGCAGCGGCCGGACAGGGGGCGACAAACTGTTTTTT. Full variable domain (rest looked up from reference TRBV29-1 and TRBJ1-4): SAVISQKPSRDICQRGTSLTIQCQVDSQVTMMFWYRQQPGQSLTLIATANQGSEATYESGFVIDKFPISRPNLTFSTLTVSNMSPEDSSIYLCSGRTGGDKLFFGSGTQLSVL.

The table lists this clone with a few counts. The chain combines TRBV11-2 with TRBJ2-1; 13 bases map to TRBD2. The germline gives CDR1 SGHAT, CDR2 FQNNGV. With 5 bases clipped from V and 7 bases from J, the junction kept 11 bases outside the gene matches. The CDR3 sequence is 17 residues long. Here the CDR3 DNA reads TGTGCCAGCAGCCTACGACTAGCGGGAGGCACGGGGAATGAGCAGTTCTTC. This gives the protein CASSLRLAGGTGNEQFF.

The rearrangement uses TRBV11-1 and TRBJ2-6, with a weak D call TRBD1 (6 bases). The CDR3 consists of 17 residues. Trimming shortened V by 3 bases and J by 4 bases, and 16 bases separated the two germline ends. Germline lookup yields CDR1 SGHAT and CDR2 FQDESV (reference sequence). The CDR3 here is CASSFQGRLTGANVLTF. The CDR3 coding sequence is TGTGCCAGCAGCTTCCAGGGGCGTTTAACCGGGGCCAACGTCCTGACTTTC.

The chain links TRBV23-1 to TRBJ2-3; perhaps TRBD1 as D (7 bases). TRBV23-1 has ORF status, its function being uncertain. This CDR3 is 15 amino acids long. Trimming removed 6 bases at V and 2 bases at J, with 15 bases between. The CDR3 region is CASRSGGTVTDTQYF. The CDR3, as DNA: TGCGCCAGCAGATCAGGGGGGACAGTCACAGATACGCAGTATTTT.

The table lists this clone with a few counts. The chain couples TRBV6-5 to TRBJ1-3; D remains unclear. The CDR3 consists of 12 residues. V lost 9 bases and J lost 0, with 6 bases in between. CDR1 and CDR2 (germline): MNHEY, SVGAGI. The CDR3 reads CASMSSGNTIYF. CDR3 sequence (DNA): TGTGCCAGTATGAGCTCTGGAAACACCATATATTTT.

This clone was counted a few times. The V gene is TRBV14, the J gene TRBJ2-1; tentatively, D is TRBD1 (5 bases). The CDR3 sequence is 14 residues long. Trimming cost V 1 base and J 9 bases, with 13 bases left between them. Germline V CDR1 and CDR2: SGHDN, FVKESK. The CDR3 region is CASSQGLQGREQFF. CDR3 sequence (DNA): TGTGCCAGCAGCCAAGGCCTGCAGGGTCGTGAGCAGTTCTTC.

This clone was observed a handful of times. The gene calls are TRBV5-4 and TRBJ2-1; D is possibly TRBD1 (6 bases). Germline lookup yields CDR1 SGHNT and CDR2 YYREEE (reference sequence). V was trimmed by 0 bases and J by 6 bases, leaving 13 bases between them. This CDR3 spans 15 amino acids. CDR3 nucleotide sequence: TGTGCCAGCAGCTTGGGGGCCAGGGGAAGCAATGAGCAGTTCTTC. Translation: CASSLGARGSNEQFF.

This clone was counted between two and nine times. The chain couples TRBV30 to TRBJ2-1; the match to TRBD2 covers 15 bases. The V segment lost 4 bases and the J segment 5 bases; nucleotides outside the gene matches: 15. Germline V gene lookup returns CDR1 GTSNPN and CDR2 SVGIG (reference sequence). There are 19 residues in the CDR3. The CDR3 loop reads CAWNTARTSGRASHNEQFF. The CDR3 DNA reads as TGTGCCTGGAACACCGCCAGGACTAGCGGGAGGGCTAGCCACAATGAGCAGTTCTTC.

This clone came up a few times. The rearrangement uses TRBV18 and TRBJ2-3; D perhaps matches TRBD2 (5 bases). Germline CDR1 and CDR2: KGHSH and LQKENI. The V and J ends lost 2 bases and 3 bases respectively, with 12 bases between them. The CDR3 contains 15 residues. CDR3 coding DNA: TGTGCCAGCTCACCAATCCCTAGCCCAACAGATACGCAGTATTTT. Protein: CASSPIPSPTDTQYF.

This clone was observed once. V gene TRBV6-5 combines with J gene TRBJ2-3, with TRBD2 identical over 8 bases. The CDR3 consists of 16 residues. Germline trimming cut 4 bases from V and 0 bases from J; bases unmatched to any gene: 6. Germline CDR1 reads MNHEY; CDR2 reads SVGAGI. The CDR3 DNA reads as TGTGCCAGCAGTTCTGGCGGGGGGTCGAGCACAGATACGCAGTATTTT. Encoded protein: CASSSGGGSSTDTQYF.

This clone has just a few counts. V and J are TRBV7-8 and TRBJ2-5; perhaps TRBD2 as D (5 bases). V dropped 6 bases and J dropped 2 bases, with 28 bases sitting between them. CDR3 length: 19 residues. Germline lookup yields CDR1 SGHVS and CDR2 FQNEAQ. The CDR3 sequence is CASSYLIRRGIVPQETQYF. DNA for the CDR3: TGTGCCAGCAGTTATTTAATCCGACGGGGTATAGTCCCACAAGAGACCCAGTACTTC.

For this clone: One end of the junction varies from germline; a read error may be responsible. This chain uses TRBV7-7 with TRBJ2-3; the match to TRBD2 covers 7 bases. This CDR3 comprises 15 residues. Germline loops: CDR1 SSHAT, CDR2 FNYEAQ (reference sequence). The CDR3 bases are TGTGCTAGCAGCCAGGGCCTAGCGGGCACAGATACGCAGTATTTT. Protein product: CASSQGLAGTDTQYF.

Note on this clone: Germline and junction disagree at one end, which may indicate a read error. Here the CDR3 reads CASSFGSGRAGEQFF. The CDR3 region has the DNA TGTGCTAGCAGCTTCGGTAGCGGGAGGGCCGGTGAGCAGTTCTTC. The chain couples TRBV7-7 to TRBJ2-1; 11 bases are a match to TRBD2. This CDR3 contains 15 residues. Germline CDR1 and CDR2: SSHAT and FNYEAQ (reference sequence).

This clone was observed a few times. The chain couples TRBV9 to TRBJ2-5; 9 bases line up with TRBD1. The CDR3 runs to 16 residues. With 2 bases clipped from V and 3 bases from J, the junction kept 8 bases outside the gene matches. The germline V gene encodes CDR1 SGDLS and CDR2 YYNGEE. The CDR3 here is CASSVGTGTGKETQYF. For the CDR3, the DNA is TGTGCCAGCAGCGTGGGAACCGGGACAGGGAAAGAGACCCAGTACTTC.

This chain joins TRBV27 and TRBJ2-7; D ambiguous. The germline V gene encodes CDR1 MNHEY and CDR2 SMNVEV (reference sequence). The CDR3 is 13 residues long. V was pared by 5 bases and J by 13 bases, with 21 bases between. The DNA of the CDR3 is TGTGCCAGCAGTCCCAACTCCGGTGGTTGGCATTACTTC. As protein: CASSPNSGGWHYF.

This clone was seen a handful of times. The V and J genes are TRBV10-3 and TRBJ2-5, with D unclear. Per the germline V gene, CDR1 is ENHRY and CDR2 is SYGVKD. V lost 6 bases, J lost 2 bases, and 10 bases lay in between. The CDR3 runs 13 residues. Here the CDR3 reads CAISGTHQETQYF. DNA of the CDR3: TGTGCCATCAGCGGAACCCATCAAGAGACCCAGTACTTC.

The V gene is TRBV11-2, the J gene TRBJ2-5; possibly TRBD1 for D (6 bases). In germline, CDR1 is SGHAT, CDR2 FQNNGV. The germline V and J ends were trimmed by 3 bases and 7 bases, with 15 bases remaining between them. This CDR3 spans 14 amino acids. The CDR3 bases are TGTGCCAGCAGCTTCGGACAGTCTTGGGTGACCCAGTACTTC. Protein sequence: CASSFGQSWVTQYF.

The genes are TRBV7-2 and TRBJ1-1, with 9 bases fitting TRBD1. The CDR3 length is 14 residues. V was pared by 3 bases and J by 3 bases, with 2 bases of the junction left unmatched. The V gene's germline CDR1 is SGHTA and CDR2 FQGNSA. The CDR3 protein is CASSLDRGDTEAFF. The CDR3 bases are TGTGCCAGCAGCTTGGACAGGGGCGACACTGAAGCTTTCTTT.

This clone was detected a few times. V is TRBV4-1 and J is TRBJ2-2, with 9 positions matching TRBD2. There are 16 residues in the CDR3. From germline, CDR1 is MGHRA and CDR2 YSYEKL. The trim removed 4 bases at V and 3 bases at J, leaving 6 bases unmatched. CDR3 protein: CASSRVAGVDTGELFF. The DNA for the CDR3 is TGCGCCAGCAGCCGAGTAGCGGGGGTCGACACCGGGGAGCTGTTTTTT.

This clone was recorded a few times. This rearrangement joins TRBV7-3 to TRBJ2-1; D call uncertain. The CDR3 is 14 residues long. Trimming took 5 bases from V and 8 from J, leaving 16 bases between them. Germline loops: CDR1 SGHTA, CDR2 FQGTGA. The CDR3 reads CASSTRPQAHEQFF. In DNA form, the CDR3 reads TGTGCCAGCAGCACACGACCTCAGGCGCATGAGCAGTTCTTC.

This clone came up a few times. The chain has TRBV10-3 and TRBJ2-7; D uncertain. CDR3 size: 14 residues. The V gene lost 6 bases and the J gene lost 0 bases, with 12 bases spanning the gap. Germline V CDR1 and CDR2: ENHRY, SYGVKD. CDR3 sequence reads: CAIREIGVSYEQYF. DNA for the CDR3: TGTGCCATCAGAGAAATTGGTGTCTCCTACGAGCAGTACTTC.

The chain links TRBV5-4 to TRBJ2-7; TRBD2 aligns across 13 bases. Germline trimming cut 4 bases from V and 2 bases from J; bases unmatched to any gene: 9. Germline CDR1 SGHNT, CDR2 YYREEE (reference sequence). The CDR3 loop spans 17 amino acids. The CDR3 reads CASSPGLAGDGTYEQYF. Here the CDR3 DNA reads TGTGCCAGCAGCCCCGGACTAGCGGGAGATGGTACCTACGAGCAGTACTTC.

This clone showed up just a few times. The gene calls are TRBV29-1 and TRBJ1-1, with a weak D call TRBD1 (5 bases). CDR3 length: 13 residues. V was clipped by 6 bases and J by 2 bases, with 13 bases between them. Per the germline V gene, CDR1 is SQVTM and CDR2 is ANQGSEA. CDR3 DNA: TGCAGCGTACAGACAGACCCTAACACTGAAGCTTTCTTT. Encoded protein: CSVQTDPNTEAFF.

This clone was found a few times. The chain combines TRBV7-2 with TRBJ1-4, with TRBD1 identical over 7 bases. The ends lost 2 bases at V and 6 bases at J; junction bases unmatched: 6. Germline V gene sequence: CDR1 SGHTA, CDR2 FQGNSA. This CDR3 comprises 15 residues. The CDR3 nucleotides are TGTGCCAGCAGCTTAACGAGGGGGCGTGATGAAAAACTGTTTTTT. Translated, it gives CASSLTRGRDEKLFF.

A few counts support this clone. The chain has TRBV18 and TRBJ1-5; D is ambiguous. This CDR3 comprises 13 residues. V was clipped by 4 bases and J by 5 bases, with 9 bases between them. The V gene's germline CDR1 is KGHSH and CDR2 LQKENI. The DNA for the CDR3 is TGTGCCAGCTCACAGGGTTCTGATCAGCCCCAGCATTTT. This translates into CASSQGSDQPQHF.

The chain uses TRBV20-1 and TRBJ1-2; D uncertain. Germline assignment: CDR1 DFQATT and CDR2 SNEGSKA (reference sequence). Between the trimmed V and J ends, which lost 5 bases and 8 bases, there was a span of 12 bases. The CDR3 runs 11 residues. The CDR3 reads CSAPFPQGYTF. CDR3 sequence (DNA): TGCAGTGCTCCCTTCCCCCAGGGCTACACCTTC.

The CDR3 here is CASSPRLAGAGNTGELFF. Here the CDR3 DNA reads TGCGCCAGCAGCCCTCGACTAGCGGGGGCCGGTAACACCGGGGAGCTGTTTTTT. The V call is TRBV4-1, the J call TRBJ2-2; TRBD2 aligns across 12 bases. This CDR3 contains 18 residues. CDR1 is MGHRA and CDR2 is YSYEKL in the germline V gene. V lost 4 bases and J lost 2; bases outside the gene matches: 8.